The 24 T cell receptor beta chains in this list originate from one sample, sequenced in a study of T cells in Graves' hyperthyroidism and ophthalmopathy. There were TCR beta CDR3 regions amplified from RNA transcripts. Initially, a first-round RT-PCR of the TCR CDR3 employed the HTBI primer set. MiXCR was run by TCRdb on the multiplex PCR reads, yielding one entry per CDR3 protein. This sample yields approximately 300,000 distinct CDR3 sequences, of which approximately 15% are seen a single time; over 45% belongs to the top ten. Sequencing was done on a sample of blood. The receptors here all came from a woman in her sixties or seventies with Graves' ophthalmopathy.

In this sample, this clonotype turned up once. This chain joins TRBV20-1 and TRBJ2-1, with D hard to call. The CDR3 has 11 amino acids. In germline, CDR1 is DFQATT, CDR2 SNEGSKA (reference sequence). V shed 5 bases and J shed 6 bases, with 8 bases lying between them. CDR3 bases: TGCAGTGCTGCTGAATTCAATGAGCAGTTCTTC. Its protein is CSAAEFNEQFF.

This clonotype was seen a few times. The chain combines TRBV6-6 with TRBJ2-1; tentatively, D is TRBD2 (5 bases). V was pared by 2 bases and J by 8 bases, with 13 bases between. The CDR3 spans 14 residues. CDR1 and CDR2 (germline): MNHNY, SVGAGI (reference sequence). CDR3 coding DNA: TGTGCCAGCAGTTACGCATACTCGGACTATGAGCAGTTCTTC. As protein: CASSYAYSDYEQFF.

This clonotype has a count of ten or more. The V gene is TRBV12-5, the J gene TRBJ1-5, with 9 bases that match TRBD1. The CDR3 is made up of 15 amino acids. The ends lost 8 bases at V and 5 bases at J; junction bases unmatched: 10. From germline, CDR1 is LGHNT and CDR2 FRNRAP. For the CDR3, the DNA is TGTGCTAGTACCTACACAGGGGGCGCGGATCAGCCCCAGCATTTT. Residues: CASTYTGGADQPQHF.

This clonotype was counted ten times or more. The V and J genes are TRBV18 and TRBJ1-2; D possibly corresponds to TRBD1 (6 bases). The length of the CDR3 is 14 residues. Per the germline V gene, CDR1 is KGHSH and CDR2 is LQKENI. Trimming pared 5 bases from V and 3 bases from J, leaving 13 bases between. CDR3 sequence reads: CASSTTGFDYGYTF. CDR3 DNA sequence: TGTGCCAGCTCAACGACAGGATTCGACTATGGCTACACCTTC.

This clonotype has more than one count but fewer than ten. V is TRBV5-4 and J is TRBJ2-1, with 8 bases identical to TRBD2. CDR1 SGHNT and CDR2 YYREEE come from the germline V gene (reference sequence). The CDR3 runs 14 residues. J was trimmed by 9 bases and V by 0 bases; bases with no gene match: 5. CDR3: CASSLASGGAEQFF. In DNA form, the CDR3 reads TGTGCCAGCAGCTTGGCCAGCGGGGGTGCTGAGCAGTTCTTC.

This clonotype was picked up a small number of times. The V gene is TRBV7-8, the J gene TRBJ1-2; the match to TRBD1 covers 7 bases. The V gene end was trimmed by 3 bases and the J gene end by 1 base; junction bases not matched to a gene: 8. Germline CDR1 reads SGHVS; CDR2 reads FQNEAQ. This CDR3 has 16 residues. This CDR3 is CASSLTGTAHNYGYTF. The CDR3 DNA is TGTGCCAGCAGCTTGACTGGGACAGCGCATAACTATGGCTACACCTTC. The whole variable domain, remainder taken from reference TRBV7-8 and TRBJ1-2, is GAGVSQSPRYKVAKRGQDVALRCDPISGHVSLFWYQQALGQGPEFLTYFQNEAQLDKSGLPSDRFFAERPEGSVSTLKIQRTQQEDSAVYLCASSLTGTAHNYGYTFGSGTRLTVV.

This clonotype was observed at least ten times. The CDR3: CSARDLLAGGNEQFF. The CDR3 nucleotides read TGCAGTGCTAGAGATCTCCTAGCGGGAGGGAATGAGCAGTTCTTC. The rearrangement links TRBV20-1 to TRBJ2-1, with 12 bases matching TRBD2. The CDR3 has 15 amino acids. Germline CDR1 and CDR2: DFQATT and SNEGSKA (reference sequence). J was trimmed by 7 bases and V by 0 bases; bases with no gene match: 4.

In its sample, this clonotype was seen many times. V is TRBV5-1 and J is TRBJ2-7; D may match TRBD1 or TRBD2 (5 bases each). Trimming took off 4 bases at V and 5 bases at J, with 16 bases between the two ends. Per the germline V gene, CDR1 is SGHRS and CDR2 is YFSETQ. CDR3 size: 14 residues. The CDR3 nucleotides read TGCGCCAGCAGCCGAGGGACGTTTGGCGACGAGCAGTACTTC. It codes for CASSRGTFGDEQYF. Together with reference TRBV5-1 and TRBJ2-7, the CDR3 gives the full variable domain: KAGVTQTPRYLIKTRGQQVTLSCSPISGHRSVSWYQQTPGQGLQFLFEYFSETQRNKGNFPGRFSGRQFSNSRSEMNVSTLELGDSALYLCASSRGTFGDEQYFGPGTRLTVT.

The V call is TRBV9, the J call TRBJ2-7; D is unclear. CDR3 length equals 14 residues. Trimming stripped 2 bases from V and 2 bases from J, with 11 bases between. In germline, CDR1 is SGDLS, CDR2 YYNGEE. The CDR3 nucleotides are TGTGCCAGCAGCGTTGCGCAGACTGCCTACGAGCAGTACTTC. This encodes CASSVAQTAYEQYF. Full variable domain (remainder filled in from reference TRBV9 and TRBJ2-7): DSGVTQTPKHLITATGQRVTLRCSPRSGDLSVYWYQQSLDQGLQFLIQYYNGEERAKGNILERFSAQQFPDLHSELNLSSLELGDSALYFCASSVAQTAYEQYFGPGTRLTVT.

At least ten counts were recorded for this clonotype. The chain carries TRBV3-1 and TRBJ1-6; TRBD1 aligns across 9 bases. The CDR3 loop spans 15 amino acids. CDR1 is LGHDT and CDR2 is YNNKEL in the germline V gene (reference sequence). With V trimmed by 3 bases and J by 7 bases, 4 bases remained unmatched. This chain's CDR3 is CASSHRDRANSPLHF. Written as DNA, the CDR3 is TGTGCCAGCAGCCACCGGGACAGGGCCAATTCACCCCTCCACTTT. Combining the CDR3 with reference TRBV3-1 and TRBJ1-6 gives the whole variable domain DTAVSQTPKYLVTQMGNDKSIKCEQNLGHDTMYWYKQDSKKFLKIMFSYNNKELIINETVPNRFSPKSPDKAHLNLHINSLELGDSAVYFCASSHRDRANSPLHFGNGTRLTVT.

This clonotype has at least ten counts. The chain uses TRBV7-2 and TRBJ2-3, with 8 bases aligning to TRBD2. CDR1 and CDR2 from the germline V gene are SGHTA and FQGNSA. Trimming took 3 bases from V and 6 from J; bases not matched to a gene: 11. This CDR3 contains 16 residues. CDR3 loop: CASSLVTGGGRDTQYF. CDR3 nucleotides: TGTGCCAGCAGCTTGGTGACGGGAGGGGGGCGGGATACGCAGTATTTT.

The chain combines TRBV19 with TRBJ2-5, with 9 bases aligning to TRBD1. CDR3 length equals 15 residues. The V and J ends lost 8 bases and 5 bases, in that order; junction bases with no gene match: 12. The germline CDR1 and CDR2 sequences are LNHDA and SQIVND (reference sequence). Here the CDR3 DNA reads TGTGCCAGTGGCCCGGGACAGGGCTTAGTGGAGACCCAGTACTTC. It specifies CASGPGQGLVETQYF. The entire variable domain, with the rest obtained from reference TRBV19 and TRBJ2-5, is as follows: DGGITQSPKYLFRKEGQNVTLSCEQNLNHDAMYWYRQDPGQGLRLIYYSQIVNDFQKGDIAEGYSVSREKKESFPLTVTSAQKNPTAFYLCASGPGQGLVETQYFGPGTRLLVL.

CDR3 in amino acids: CASSVPRDRGTYTDAEAFF. The CDR3 DNA is TGTGCCAGCAGTGTCCCCCGGGACAGGGGTACATACACGGACGCTGAAGCTTTCTTT. This chain joins TRBV25-1 and TRBJ1-1; 10 bases are shared with TRBD1. CDR3 size: 19 residues. The V gene end was trimmed by 4 bases and the J gene end by 6 bases; junction bases not matched to a gene: 20. Per the germline V gene, CDR1 is MGHDK and CDR2 is SYGVNS.

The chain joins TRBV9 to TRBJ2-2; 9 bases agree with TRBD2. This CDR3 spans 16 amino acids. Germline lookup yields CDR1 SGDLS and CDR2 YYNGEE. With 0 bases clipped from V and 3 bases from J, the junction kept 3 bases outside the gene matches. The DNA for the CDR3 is TGTGCCAGCAGCGTAGAGGGCGGGGGGGACACCGGGGAGCTGTTTTTT. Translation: CASSVEGGGDTGELFF.

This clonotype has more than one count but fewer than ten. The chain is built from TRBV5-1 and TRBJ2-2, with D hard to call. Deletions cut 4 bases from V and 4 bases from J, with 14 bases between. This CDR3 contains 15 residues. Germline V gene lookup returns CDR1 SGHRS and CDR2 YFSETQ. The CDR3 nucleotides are TGCGCCAGCAGCCCCCCATCAGGAGTCACCGGGGAGCTGTTTTTT. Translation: CASSPPSGVTGELFF.

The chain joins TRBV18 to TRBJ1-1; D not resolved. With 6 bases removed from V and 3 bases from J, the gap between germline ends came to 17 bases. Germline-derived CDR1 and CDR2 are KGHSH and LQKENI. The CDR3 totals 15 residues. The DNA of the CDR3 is TGTGCCAGCTCGCCTCCCTTAGGGATGGACACTGAAGCTTTCTTT. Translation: CASSPPLGMDTEAFF. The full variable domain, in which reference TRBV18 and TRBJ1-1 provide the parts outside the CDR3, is NAGVMQNPRHLVRRRGQEARLRCSPMKGHSHVYWYRQLPEEGLKFMVYLQKENIIDESGMPKERFSAEFPKEGPSILRIQQVVRGDSAAYFCASSPPLGMDTEAFFGQGTRLTVV.

The CDR3 coding sequence is TGTGCCAGTAGTCCGGTCCGAAACTATGGCTACACCTTC. The encoded protein is CASSPVRNYGYTF. This sequence joins TRBV19 and TRBJ1-2; no clear D. This CDR3 spans 13 amino acids. V gave up 5 bases and J gave up 2 bases, with 9 bases separating them. CDR1 is LNHDA, CDR2 SQIVND, per germline (reference sequence).

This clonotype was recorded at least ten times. CDR3 loop: CSASPGQSEAPLHF. CDR3 nucleotide sequence: TGCAGTGCTAGCCCGGGACAGAGCGAGGCACCCCTCCACTTT. The chain links TRBV20-1 to TRBJ1-6, with 7 bases matching TRBD1. The length of the CDR3 is 14 residues. The V gene's germline CDR1 is DFQATT and CDR2 SNEGSKA (reference sequence). Germline trimming cut 3 bases from V and 11 bases from J; bases unmatched to any gene: 10.

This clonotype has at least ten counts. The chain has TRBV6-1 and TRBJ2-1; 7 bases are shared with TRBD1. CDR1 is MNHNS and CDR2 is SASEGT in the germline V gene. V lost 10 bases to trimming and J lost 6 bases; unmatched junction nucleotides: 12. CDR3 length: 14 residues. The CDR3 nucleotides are TGTGCCATCACAAAGGGACAGCTAATCAATGAGCAGTTCTTC. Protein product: CAITKGQLINEQFF.

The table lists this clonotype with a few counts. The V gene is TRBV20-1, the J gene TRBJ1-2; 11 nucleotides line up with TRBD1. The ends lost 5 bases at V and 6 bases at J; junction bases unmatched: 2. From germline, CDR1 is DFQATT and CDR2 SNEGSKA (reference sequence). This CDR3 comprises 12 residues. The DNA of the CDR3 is TGCAGTGCTGGACAGGGGGCTGATGGCTACACCTTC. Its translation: CSAGQGADGYTF.

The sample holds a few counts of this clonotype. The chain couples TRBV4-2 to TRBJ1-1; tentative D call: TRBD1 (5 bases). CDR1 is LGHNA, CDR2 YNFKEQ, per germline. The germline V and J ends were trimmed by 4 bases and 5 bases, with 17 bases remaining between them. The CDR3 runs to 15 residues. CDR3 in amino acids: CASSPDWGGRTEAFF. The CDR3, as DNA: TGTGCCAGCAGCCCGGATTGGGGGGGTCGTACTGAAGCTTTCTTT.

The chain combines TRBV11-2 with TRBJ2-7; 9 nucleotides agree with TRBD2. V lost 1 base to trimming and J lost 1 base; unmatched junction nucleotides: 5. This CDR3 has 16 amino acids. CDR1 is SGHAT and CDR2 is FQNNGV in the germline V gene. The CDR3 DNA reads TGTGCCAGCAGCTTAGTGGCTAGCGGGAATTCCTACGAGCAGTACTTC. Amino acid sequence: CASSLVASGNSYEQYF.

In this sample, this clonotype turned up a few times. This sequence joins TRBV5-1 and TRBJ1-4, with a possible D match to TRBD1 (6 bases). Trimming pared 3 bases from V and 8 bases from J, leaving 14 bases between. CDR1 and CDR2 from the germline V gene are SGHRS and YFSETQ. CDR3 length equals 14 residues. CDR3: CASSSGTWAEKLFF. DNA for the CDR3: TGCGCCAGCAGCTCCGGGACATGGGCCGAAAAACTGTTTTTT. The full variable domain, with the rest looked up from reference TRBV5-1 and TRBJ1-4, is KAGVTQTPRYLIKTRGQQVTLSCSPISGHRSVSWYQQTPGQGLQFLFEYFSETQRNKGNFPGRFSGRQFSNSRSEMNVSTLELGDSALYLCASSSGTWAEKLFFGSGTQLSVL.

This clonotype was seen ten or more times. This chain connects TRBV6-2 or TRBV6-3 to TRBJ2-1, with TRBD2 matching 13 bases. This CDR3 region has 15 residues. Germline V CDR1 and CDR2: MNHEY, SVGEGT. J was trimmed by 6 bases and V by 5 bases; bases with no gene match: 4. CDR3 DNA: TGTGCCAGCAGTCAACTAGCGGGAGGGTCCAATGAGCAGTTCTTC. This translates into CASSQLAGGSNEQFF.